This entry lists 18 T cell receptor beta chains sequenced from one sample in a study of identifying expanded T cells in peripheral blood. The repertoire was sequenced with immunoSEQ multiplex PCR; TCRdb's copy has only in-frame clones and lacks some. Among about 100,000 clones listed, about 90% were seen once. Sequences were obtained from blood. These TCRs come from a person aged 18 to 70 in good health.

This clone has only one observation. This sequence joins TRBV9 and TRBJ2-1, with 12 nucleotides matching TRBD2. This CDR3 has 15 residues. V was clipped by 3 bases and J by 3 bases; unmatched bases: 1. CDR1 and CDR2 from the germline V gene are SGDLS and YYNGEE. CDR3 loop: CASSASGGDYNEQFF. The CDR3 coding sequence is TGTGCCAGCAGCGCTAGCGGGGGGGACTACAATGAGCAGTTCTTC.

The chain carries TRBV7-6 and TRBJ1-1, with a weak D call TRBD1 (6 bases). Trimming took off 5 bases at V and 3 bases at J, with 16 bases between the two ends. The CDR3 sequence is 15 residues long. Looked up from germline, CDR1 is SGHVS and CDR2 is FNYEAQ. The CDR3 DNA is TGTGCCAGCAGCAAAAAAGGAGGGGGAGACACTGAAGCTTTCTTT. This sequence encodes CASSKKGGGDTEAFF.

The V and J genes are TRBV6-1 and TRBJ1-1, with TRBD1 as a possible D gene (6 bases). V lost 2 bases to trimming and J lost 4 bases, with 11 bases between them. The CDR3 extends over 14 amino acids. Germline lookup yields CDR1 MNHNS and CDR2 SASEGT. The CDR3 bases are TGTGCCAGCAGTGAAACTGGGGGGGCCACTGAAGCTTTCTTT. This codes for CASSETGGATEAFF.

In its sample, this clone was seen once. The chain is built from TRBV7-9 and TRBJ2-3; maybe TRBD1 (7 bases). The CDR3 contains 18 residues. V lost 0 bases to trimming and J lost 2 bases, with 18 bases between them. CDR1 is SEHNR and CDR2 is FQNEAQ in the germline V gene (reference sequence). For the CDR3, the DNA is TGTGCCAGCAGCTTAGCGGACTACAGGGGACGGAACACAGATACGCAGTATTTT. Translated: CASSLADYRGRNTDTQYF.

The chain carries TRBV6-1 and TRBJ2-1; D remains unclear. V was pared by 4 bases and J by 6 bases, with 16 bases between. The CDR3 loop spans 15 amino acids. Germline V gene lookup returns CDR1 MNHNS and CDR2 SASEGT. The CDR3 DNA reads TGTGCCAGCAGTGCGCGGACCCGTTTGGGCAATGAGCAGTTCTTC. Encoded protein: CASSARTRLGNEQFF.

J is TRBJ1-1 and V is TRBV30; 7 bases map to TRBD1. CDR3 length: 12 amino acids. Unmatched junction bases numbered 8, after V lost 8 bases and J lost 5 bases. CDR1 and CDR2 from the germline V gene are GTSNPN and SVGIG (reference sequence). The CDR3 protein is CARDRQGTEAFF. In DNA, the CDR3 is TGTGCCCGGGACAGACAAGGGACTGAAGCTTTCTTT.

This clone was seen only a few times. The genes are TRBV2 and TRBJ1-2; D is perhaps TRBD1 (5 bases). Germline CDR1 SNHLY, CDR2 FYNNEI. Between the trimmed V and J ends, which lost 6 bases and 4 bases, there was a span of 12 bases. This CDR3 region has 13 residues. CDR3 loop: CASSRMDIYGYTF. The CDR3 region has the DNA TGTGCCAGCAGCCGTATGGACATCTATGGCTACACCTTC.

The rearrangement joins TRBV2 to TRBJ1-6, with D unresolved. The CDR3 length is 13 residues. CDR1 is SNHLY and CDR2 is FYNNEI in the germline V gene. Trimming removed 7 bases at V and 11 bases at J, with 15 bases between. CDR3 DNA: TGTGCCAGCAATCCTGAGCGAAGGGCACCCCTCCACTTT. This encodes CASNPERRAPLHF.

The chain uses TRBV19 and TRBJ1-4; the match to TRBD1 covers 7 bases. The CDR3 totals 16 residues. Germline CDR1 and CDR2: LNHDA and SQIVND (reference sequence). The J segment lost 5 bases and the V segment lost 5 bases, leaving 11 bases of the junction unmatched. The CDR3 DNA reads as TGTGCCAGTAGTCTTCAAACCGGGACAGTGAATGAAAAACTGTTTTTT. Its protein is CASSLQTGTVNEKLFF.

This chain connects TRBV7-6 to TRBJ2-7, with 9 bases fitting TRBD2. The J segment lost 5 bases and the V segment lost 0 bases, leaving 11 bases of the junction unmatched. The germline gives CDR1 SGHVS, CDR2 FNYEAQ. This CDR3 contains 17 residues. For the CDR3, the DNA is TGTGCCAGCAGCTTAGCACCTTTAGGGCGGGAGGGCCACGAGCAGTACTTC. It codes for CASSLAPLGREGHEQYF.

This chain uses TRBV4-1 with TRBJ2-1; D gene ambiguous. Germline CDR1 is MGHRA and CDR2 is YSYEKL. V was cut by 2 bases and J by 10 bases, with 30 bases left in between. CDR3 length: 19 residues. The CDR3 DNA sequence: TGCGCCAGCAGCCAAAGAGACCTCCGAACCCCAGCGCTGGGCAACGAGCAGTTCTTC. Translation gives CASSQRDLRTPALGNEQFF.

V usage is TRBV18 and J usage is TRBJ1-2; D not resolved. V was trimmed by 1 base and J by 6 bases, leaving 3 bases between them. Germline V gene sequence: CDR1 KGHSH, CDR2 LQKENI. This CDR3 region has 11 residues. The CDR3, as DNA: TGTGCCAGCTCACCACAGGATGGCTACACCTTC. Its protein is CASSPQDGYTF.

V and J are TRBV10-3 and TRBJ2-7; D gene unclear. From germline, CDR1 is ENHRY and CDR2 SYGVKD. This CDR3 region has 12 residues. Between the trimmed V and J ends, which lost 2 bases and 1 base, there was a span of 3 bases. DNA of the CDR3: TGTGCCATCAGTGAGGGTTCCTACGAGCAGTACTTC. This codes for CAISEGSYEQYF.

The CDR3 DNA reads TGTGCCAGCAGCTCCGGGACAGGAGATGGCTACACCTTC. Translation gives CASSSGTGDGYTF. This chain uses TRBV7-9 with TRBJ1-2; 8 bases line up with TRBD1. The length of the CDR3 is 13 residues. V was clipped by 4 bases and J by 6 bases; unmatched bases: 4. Germline CDR1 and CDR2: SEHNR and FQNEAQ (reference sequence). The variable domain in full, with the rest retrieved from reference TRBV7-9 and TRBJ1-2, is DTGVSQNPRHKITKRGQNVTFRCDPISEHNRLYWYRQTLGQGPEFLTYFQNEAQLEKSRLLSDRFSAERPKGSFSTLEIQRTEQGDSAMYLCASSSGTGDGYTFGSGTRLTVV.

J is TRBJ2-7 and V is TRBV30, with no clear D. V lost 2 bases to trimming and J lost 1 base, with 6 bases between them. Germline assignment: CDR1 GTSNPN and CDR2 SVGIG (reference sequence). The CDR3 loop spans 12 amino acids. The CDR3 coding sequence is TGTGCCTGGAGTACCAATTCCTACGAGCAGTACTTC. This gives the protein CAWSTNSYEQYF.

The chain uses TRBV14 and TRBJ2-5; unclear D gene. Germline V gene data show CDR1 as SGHDN and CDR2 as FVKESK. V was trimmed by 3 bases and J by 0 bases, leaving 11 bases between them. The CDR3 loop spans 15 amino acids. The CDR3 DNA reads as TGTGCCAGCAGCCAGGTGGGCAGGAACCAAGAGACCCAGTACTTC. This translates into CASSQVGRNQETQYF.

This chain joins TRBV30 and TRBJ2-7; D is possibly TRBD1 (6 bases). There are 15 residues in the CDR3. Germline V gene lookup returns CDR1 GTSNPN and CDR2 SVGIG (reference sequence). The V end was cut by 0 bases, the J end by 0 bases, with 12 bases between. As DNA, the CDR3 is TGTGCCTGGAGTGTTAGCCAAGGGGGCTCCTACGAGCAGTACTTC. It is translated as CAWSVSQGGSYEQYF.

The gene calls are TRBV18 and TRBJ1-1; a possible D gene is TRBD1 (5 bases). The CDR3 extends over 13 amino acids. Germline V gene sequence: CDR1 KGHSH, CDR2 LQKENI. V was shortened by 3 bases and J by 6 bases, with 11 bases between the two germline ends. As DNA, the CDR3 is TGTGCCAGCTCACCTTGGTCGGGGGCTGAAGCTTTCTTT. Translating gives CASSPWSGAEAFF.